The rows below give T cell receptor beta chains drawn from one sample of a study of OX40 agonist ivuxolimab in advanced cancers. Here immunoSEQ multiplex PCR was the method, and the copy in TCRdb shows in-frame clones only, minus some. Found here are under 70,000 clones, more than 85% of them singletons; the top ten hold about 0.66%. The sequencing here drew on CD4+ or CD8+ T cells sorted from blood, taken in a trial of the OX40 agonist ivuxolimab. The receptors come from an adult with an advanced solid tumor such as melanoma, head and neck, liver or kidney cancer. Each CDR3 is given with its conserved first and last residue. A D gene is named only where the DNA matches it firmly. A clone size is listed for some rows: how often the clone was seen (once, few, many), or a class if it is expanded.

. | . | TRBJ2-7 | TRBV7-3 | CASSLGAGVYEQYF | TGTGCCAGCAGCTTAGGGGCAGGTGTCTACGAGCAGTACTTC
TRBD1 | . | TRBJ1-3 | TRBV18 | CASSPPGQGASGNTIYF | TGTGCCAGCTCACCACCGGGTCAGGGGGCTTCTGGAAACACCATATATTTT
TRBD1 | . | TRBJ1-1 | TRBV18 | CASSPQTGMDTEAFF | TGTGCCAGCTCACCCCAGACAGGGATGGACACTGAAGCTTTCTTT
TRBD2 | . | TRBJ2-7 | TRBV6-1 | CASLGTSRYEQYF | TGTGCCAGCCTAGGGACTAGCAGGTACGAGCAGTACTTC
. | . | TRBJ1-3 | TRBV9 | CASSVSDGNTIYF | TGTGCCAGCAGCGTTAGTGATGGAAACACCATATATTTT
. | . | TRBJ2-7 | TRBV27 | CASSLEGQAAREQYF | TGTGCCAGCAGTTTAGAGGGGCAAGCAGCACGCGAGCAGTACTTC
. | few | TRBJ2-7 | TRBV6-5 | CASSRDFLSYEQYF | TGTGCCAGCAGTAGGGACTTCCTCTCCTACGAGCAGTACTTC
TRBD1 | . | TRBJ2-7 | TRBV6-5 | CASRGTGSEEQYF | TGTGCCAGCAGGGGGACAGGGTCGGAAGAGCAGTACTTC
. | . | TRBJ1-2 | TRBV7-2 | CASSLVAGGYTF | TGTGCCAGCAGCTTAGTAGCGGGTGGCTACACCTTC
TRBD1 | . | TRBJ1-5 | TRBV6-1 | CASSDRLRGNQPQHF | TGTGCCAGCAGTGACCGACTCAGGGGGAATCAGCCCCAGCATTTT
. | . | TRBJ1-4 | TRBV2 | CASRPRENEKLFF | TGTGCCAGCAGGCCCCGAGAGAATGAAAAACTGTTTTTT
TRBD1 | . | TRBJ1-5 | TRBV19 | CASSSGTGAGRQPQHF | TGTGCCAGTAGTAGCGGGACAGGGGCAGGACGTCAGCCCCAGCATTTT
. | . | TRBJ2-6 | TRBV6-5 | CASSYGISGANVLTF | TGTGCCAGCAGTTACGGCATCTCTGGGGCCAACGTCCTGACTTTC
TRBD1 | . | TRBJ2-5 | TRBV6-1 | CAGDRGETQYF | TGTGCCGGGGACAGGGGGGAGACCCAGTACTTC
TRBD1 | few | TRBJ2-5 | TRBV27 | CASSGTGNQETQYF | TGTGCCAGCAGCGGGACAGGTAACCAAGAGACCCAGTACTTC
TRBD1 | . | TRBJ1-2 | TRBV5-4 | CASSPTTGGLSNYGYTF | TGTGCCAGCAGTCCTACGACAGGGGGCCTTTCTAACTATGGCTACACCTTC
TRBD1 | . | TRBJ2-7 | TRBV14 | CASSQRDSNSYEQYF | TGTGCCAGCAGCCAAAGGGACAGCAACTCCTACGAGCAGTACTTC
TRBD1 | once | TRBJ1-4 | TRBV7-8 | CASSLIGTGREKLFF | TGTGCCAGCAGCTTGATAGGGACAGGGCGCGAAAAACTGTTTTTT
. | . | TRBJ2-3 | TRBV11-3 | CASSLGGFPTDTQYF | TGTGCCAGCAGCTTAGGTGGTTTCCCCACAGATACGCAGTATTTT
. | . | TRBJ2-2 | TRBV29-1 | CSVRYTGELFF | TGCAGCGTTCGGTACACCGGGGAGCTGTTTTTT
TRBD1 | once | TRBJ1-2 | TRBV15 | CATSREPGTGDGYTF | TGTGCCACCAGCAGAGAGCCCGGGACAGGGGATGGCTACACCTTC
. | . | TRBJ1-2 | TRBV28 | CASLQQDGANYGYTF | TGTGCCAGCCTTCAGCAGGATGGCGCTAACTATGGCTACACCTTC
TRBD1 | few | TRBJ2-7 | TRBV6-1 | CASSEGDSYIYEQYF | TGTGCCAGCAGTGAAGGGGACAGCTATATCTACGAGCAGTACTTC
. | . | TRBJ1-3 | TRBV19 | CASSRGGDTSGNTIYF | TGTGCCAGTAGTAGGGGCGGGGATACCTCTGGAAACACCATATATTTT
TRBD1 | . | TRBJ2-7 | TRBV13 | CASSDRVGGNEQYF | TGTGCCAGCAGCGACAGGGTTGGGGGAAACGAGCAGTACTTC
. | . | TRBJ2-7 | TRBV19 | CASSIDIQGREQYF | TGTGCCAGTAGTATAGACATACAGGGACGCGAGCAGTACTTC
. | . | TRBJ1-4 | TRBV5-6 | CASSSGGRSPGEKLFF | TGTGCCAGCAGCTCCGGGGGGAGGTCCCCGGGGGAAAAACTGTTTTTT
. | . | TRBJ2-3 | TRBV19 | CASSMAAASRTDTQYF | TGTGCCAGTAGTATGGCGGCGGCGAGCCGCACAGATACGCAGTATTTT
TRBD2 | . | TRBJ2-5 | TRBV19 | CASTAGGDAWETQYF | TGTGCCAGTACCGCCGGGGGGGACGCCTGGGAGACCCAGTACTTC
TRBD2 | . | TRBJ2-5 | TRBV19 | CASSIIAGDAQETQYF | TGTGCCAGTAGTATAATAGCGGGAGACGCTCAAGAGACCCAGTACTTC
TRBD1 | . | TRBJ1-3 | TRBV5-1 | CASSLDGTGFGNTIYF | TGCGCCAGCAGCTTGGATGGGACAGGGTTCGGAAACACCATATATTTT
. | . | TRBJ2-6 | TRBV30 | CAGTPGANVLTF | TGTGCCGGGACACCCGGGGCCAACGTCCTGACTTTC
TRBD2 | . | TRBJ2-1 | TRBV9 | CASSVDPPSGIINEQFF | TGTGCCAGCAGCGTAGACCCGCCTAGCGGGATTATCAATGAGCAGTTCTTC
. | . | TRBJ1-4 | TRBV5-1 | CASSISTGGRDKMFF | TGCGCCAGCAGCATCTCGACCGGGGGGCGGGACAAAATGTTTTTT
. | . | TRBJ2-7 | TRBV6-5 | CASKAGNPSYEQYF | TGTGCCAGCAAGGCAGGGAACCCCTCCTACGAGCAGTACTTC
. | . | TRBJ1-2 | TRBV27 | CASSSNTRSGYTF | TGTGCCAGCAGTTCTAATACCAGGTCTGGCTACACCTTC
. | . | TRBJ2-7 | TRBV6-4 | CASSSIRESEQYF | TGTGCCAGCAGCTCCATTCGGGAGTCCGAGCAGTACTTC
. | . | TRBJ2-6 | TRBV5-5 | CASSLAGFRANVLTF | TGTGCCAGCAGCTTGGCGGGGTTTAGGGCCAACGTCCTGACTTTC
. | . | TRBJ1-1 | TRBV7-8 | CASSPSRLMNTEAFF | TGTGCCAGCAGCCCCTCCCGTCTGATGAACACTGAAGCTTTCTTT
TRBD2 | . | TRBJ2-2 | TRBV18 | CASSPQAGSNTGELFF | TGTGCCAGCTCACCCCAAGCGGGGTCTAACACCGGGGAGCTGTTTTTT
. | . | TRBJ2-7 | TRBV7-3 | CASSPPERLWVTEQYF | TGTGCCAGCAGCCCGCCCGAACGGCTATGGGTTACCGAGCAGTACTTC
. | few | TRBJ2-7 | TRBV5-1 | CASSPNTGWGAYEQYF | TGCGCCAGCAGCCCTAACACAGGTTGGGGAGCCTACGAGCAGTACTTC
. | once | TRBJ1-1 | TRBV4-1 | CASSQDQLNTEAFF | TGCGCCAGCAGCCAAGACCAACTGAACACTGAAGCTTTCTTT
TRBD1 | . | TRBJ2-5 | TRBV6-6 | CASRTPGGPETQYF | TGTGCCAGCAGGACACCAGGGGGACCGGAGACCCAGTACTTC
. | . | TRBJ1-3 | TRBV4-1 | CASSQVQAGNTIYF | TGCGCCAGCAGCCAAGTACAGGCTGGAAACACCATATATTTT
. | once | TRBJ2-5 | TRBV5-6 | CASSFRIGGAFWETQYF | TGTGCCAGCAGCTTTAGGATAGGGGGGGCCTTTTGGGAGACCCAGTACTTC
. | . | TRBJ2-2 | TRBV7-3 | CASSLTRTGELFF | TGTGCCAGCAGCTTAACGAGGACCGGGGAGCTGTTTTTT
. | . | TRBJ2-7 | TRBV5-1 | CASSLETDSPNRQYF | TGCGCCAGCAGCTTGGAGACGGACAGCCCCAACCGGCAGTACTTC
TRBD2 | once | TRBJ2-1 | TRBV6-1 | CASSERLAGGNEQFF | TGTGCCAGCAGTGAAAGACTAGCGGGAGGGAATGAGCAGTTCTTC
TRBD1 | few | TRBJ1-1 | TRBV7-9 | CASSLSRPGGLNTEAFF | TGTGCCAGCAGCTTATCCCGGCCAGGGGGCTTGAACACTGAAGCTTTCTTT
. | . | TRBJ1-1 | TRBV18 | CASSPRIGGNTEAFF | TGTGCCAGCTCACCACGGATAGGGGGGAATACTGAAGCTTTCTTT
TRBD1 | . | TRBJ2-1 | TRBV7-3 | CASSLQGAYNEQFF | TGTGCCAGCAGCTTACAGGGGGCCTACAATGAGCAGTTCTTC
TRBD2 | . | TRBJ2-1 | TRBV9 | CASSVPTSGGYNEQFF | TGTGCCAGCAGCGTACCCACTAGCGGGGGGTACAATGAGCAGTTCTTC